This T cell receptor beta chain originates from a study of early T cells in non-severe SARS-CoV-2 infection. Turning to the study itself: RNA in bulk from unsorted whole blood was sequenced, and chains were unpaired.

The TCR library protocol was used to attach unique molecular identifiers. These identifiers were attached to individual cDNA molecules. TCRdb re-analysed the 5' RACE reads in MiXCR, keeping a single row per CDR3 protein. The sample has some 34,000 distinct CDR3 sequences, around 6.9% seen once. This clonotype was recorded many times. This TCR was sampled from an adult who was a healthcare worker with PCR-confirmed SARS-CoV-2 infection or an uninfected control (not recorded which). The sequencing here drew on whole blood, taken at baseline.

The CDR3 here is CAISESGWSGFF. DNA for the CDR3: TGTGCCATCAGTGAGTCCGGATGGTCTGGGTTCTTC. This sequence joins TRBV10-3 and TRBJ2-1; D not resolved. CDR3 size: 12 residues. Trimming stripped 0 bases from V and 15 bases from J, with 12 bases between. Per germline, CDR1 ENHRY and CDR2 SYGVKD.